This T cell receptor beta chain was recorded in a study of T cell changes during pregnancy in multiple sclerosis. The data were produced by immunoSEQ multiplex PCR, yet TCRdb's version contains in-frame clones alone and is incomplete. This sample has about 21,000 clones, with 75% to 95% found just once. Between the trimmed V and J ends, which lost 5 bases and 3 bases, there was a span of 20 bases. This CDR3 spans 16 amino acids. Germline CDR1 reads SGHNT; CDR2 reads YYREEE (reference sequence). The rearrangement joins TRBV5-4 to TRBJ1-2, with D uncertain. The origin of this receptor is a female donor with multiple sclerosis, enrolled in a pregnancy study. Here the sequenced sample was CD4+ T cells from peripheral blood mononuclear cells, taken in the third trimester of pregnancy. The CDR3 sequence: CASRPRGDGSYYGYTF. CDR3 bases: TGTGCCAGCAGGCCCCGAGGTGATGGCTCTTACTATGGCTACACCTTC.